This T cell receptor (beta chain) was recovered during a study of T-cell memory formation after mild COVID-19. TCRalpha and TCRbeta libraries used 5'RACE with constant-segment primers and UMIs. Each CDR3 protein is one row after TCRdb ran MiXCR on the 5' RACE reads. The data hold approximately 260,000 distinct CDR3 sequences, with about a sixth observed a single time. Study-wide results and limits: A balance of CD4 and CD8 characterized clones contracting day 15 to 85, whereas later expanders leaned CD4+. Cross-reactive memory appears to have joined, as suggested by some responding clones showing up in pre-infection memory.

The CDR3 consists of 13 residues. Per germline, CDR1 MNHEY and CDR2 SMNVEV (reference sequence). The V segment lost 11 bases and the J segment 4 bases; nucleotides outside the gene matches: 10. Points on this clonotype: What it binds is not known.

The TCR originated in a man between 18 and 29 years old who had mild COVID-19 (a few samples of this study predate the infection). Cell type and time point are not known. Sequenced material: PBMCs or a T cell subset sorted from them (not recorded which). This rearrangement joins TRBV27 to TRBJ2-5, with 7 bases lining up with TRBD1. As DNA, the CDR3 is TGTGCCGTCTCCCACAGGGGTGGAGAGACCCAGTACTTC. It translates to CAVSHRGGETQYF.